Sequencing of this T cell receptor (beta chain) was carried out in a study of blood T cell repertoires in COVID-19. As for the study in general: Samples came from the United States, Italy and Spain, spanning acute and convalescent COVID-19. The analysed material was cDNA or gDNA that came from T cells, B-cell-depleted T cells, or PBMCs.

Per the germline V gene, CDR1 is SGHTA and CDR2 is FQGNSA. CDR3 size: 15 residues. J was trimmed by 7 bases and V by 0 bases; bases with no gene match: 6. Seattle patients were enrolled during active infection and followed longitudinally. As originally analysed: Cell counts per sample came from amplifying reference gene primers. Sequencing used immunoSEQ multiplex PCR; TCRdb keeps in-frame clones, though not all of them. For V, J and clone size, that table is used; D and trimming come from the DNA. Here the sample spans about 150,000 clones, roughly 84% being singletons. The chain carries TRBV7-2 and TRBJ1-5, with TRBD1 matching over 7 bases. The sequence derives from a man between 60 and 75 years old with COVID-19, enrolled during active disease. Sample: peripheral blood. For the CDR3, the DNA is TGTGCCAGCAGCTTAGCCGGACAGGTTAGCCAGCCCCAGCATTTT. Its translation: CASSLAGQVSQPQHF.